This T cell receptor beta chain was found in a study of blood T cell repertoires in COVID-19. In the study overall: Sites across the United States, Italy and Spain contributed samples from acute and convalescent COVID-19. T cells, B-cell-depleted T cells, or PBMCs provided the cDNA or gDNA that served as material.

V lost 2 bases to trimming and J lost 3 bases, with 7 bases between them. This CDR3 spans 13 amino acids. CDR1 is KGHSY, CDR2 FQNENV, per germline. Seattle cases were enrolled at active infection and followed longitudinally. In the original processing: Researchers report that nucleated cell counts were estimated from reference gene primer amplification. TCRdb's table, derived via immunoSEQ multiplex PCR, lists solely in-frame clones and lacks some. V, J and clone size reflect that table, while D and trimming were determined from the DNA. The data show about 94,000 clones, around 75% seen once. The sequence came from a man in his 70s with COVID-19, enrolled during active disease. V and J are TRBV16 and TRBJ2-5; D might be TRBD1 (5 bases). Sequenced: peripheral blood. In nucleotides, the CDR3 is TGTGCCAGCAGCCAACTCAGGGAAGAGACCCAGTACTTC. Translation: CASSQLREETQYF.